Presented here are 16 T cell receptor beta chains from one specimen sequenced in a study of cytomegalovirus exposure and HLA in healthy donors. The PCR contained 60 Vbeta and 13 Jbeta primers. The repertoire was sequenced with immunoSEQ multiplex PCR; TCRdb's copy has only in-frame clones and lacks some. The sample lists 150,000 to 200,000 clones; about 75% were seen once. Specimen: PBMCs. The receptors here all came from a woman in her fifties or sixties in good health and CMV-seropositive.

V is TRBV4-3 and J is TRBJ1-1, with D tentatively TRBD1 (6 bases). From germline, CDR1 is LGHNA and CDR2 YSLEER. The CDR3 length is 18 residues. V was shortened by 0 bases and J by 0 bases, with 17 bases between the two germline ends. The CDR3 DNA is TGCGCCAGCAGCCAAGACGTGTCGGGGGGGCTCGTGAACACTGAAGCTTTCTTT. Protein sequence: CASSQDVSGGLVNTEAFF.

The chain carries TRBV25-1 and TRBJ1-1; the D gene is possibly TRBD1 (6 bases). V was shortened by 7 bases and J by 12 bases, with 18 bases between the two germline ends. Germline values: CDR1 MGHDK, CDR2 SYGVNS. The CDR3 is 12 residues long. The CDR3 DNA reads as TGTGCCAGCAACGAACTCAGGGGTACGACTTTCTTT. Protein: CASNELRGTTFF.

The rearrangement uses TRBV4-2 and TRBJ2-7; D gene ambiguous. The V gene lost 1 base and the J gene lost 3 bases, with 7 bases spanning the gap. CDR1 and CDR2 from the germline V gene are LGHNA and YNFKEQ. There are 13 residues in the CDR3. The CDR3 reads CASSQGPVYEQYF. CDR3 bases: TGTGCCAGCAGCCAAGGTCCCGTCTACGAGCAGTACTTC.

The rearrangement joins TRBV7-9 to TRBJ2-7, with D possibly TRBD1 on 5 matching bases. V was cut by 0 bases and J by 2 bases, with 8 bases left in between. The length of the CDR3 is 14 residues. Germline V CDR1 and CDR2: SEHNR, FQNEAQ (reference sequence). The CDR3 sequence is CASSLADTPYEQYF. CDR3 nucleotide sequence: TGTGCCAGCAGCTTAGCGGACACCCCCTACGAGCAGTACTTC.

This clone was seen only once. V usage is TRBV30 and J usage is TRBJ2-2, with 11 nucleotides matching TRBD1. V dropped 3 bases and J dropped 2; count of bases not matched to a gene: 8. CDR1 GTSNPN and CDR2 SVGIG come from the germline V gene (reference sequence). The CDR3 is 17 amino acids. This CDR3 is CAWRDRGPVYNTGELFF. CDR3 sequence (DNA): TGTGCCTGGAGGGACAGGGGGCCGGTATATAACACCGGGGAGCTGTTTTTT.

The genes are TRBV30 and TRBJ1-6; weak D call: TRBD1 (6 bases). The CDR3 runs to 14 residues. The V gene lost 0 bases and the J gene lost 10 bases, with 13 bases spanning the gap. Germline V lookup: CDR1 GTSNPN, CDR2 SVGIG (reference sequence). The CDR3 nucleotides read TGTGCCTGGAGTGTAAACAGGGTAGGATCACCCCTCCACTTT. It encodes CAWSVNRVGSPLHF.

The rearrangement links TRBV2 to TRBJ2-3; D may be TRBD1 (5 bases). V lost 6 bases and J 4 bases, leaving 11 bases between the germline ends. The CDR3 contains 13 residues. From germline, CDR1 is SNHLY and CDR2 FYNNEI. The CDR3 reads CASSGQGSDTQYF. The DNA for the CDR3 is TGTGCCAGCAGCGGCCAGGGTTCAGATACGCAGTATTTT. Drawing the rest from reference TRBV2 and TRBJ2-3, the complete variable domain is EPEVTQTPSHQVTQMGQEVILRCVPISNHLYFYWYRQILGQKVEFLVSFYNNEISEKSEIFDDQFSVERPDGSNFTLKIRSTKLEDSAMYFCASSGQGSDTQYFGPGTRLTVL.

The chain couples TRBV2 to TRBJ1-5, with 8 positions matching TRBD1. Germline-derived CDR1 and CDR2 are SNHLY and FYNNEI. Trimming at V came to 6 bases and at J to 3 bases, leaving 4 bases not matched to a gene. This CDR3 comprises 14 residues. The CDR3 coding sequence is TGTGCCAGCAGGACGACAGGGGACAATCAGCCCCAGCATTTT. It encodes CASRTTGDNQPQHF.

Here the CDR3 DNA reads TGTGCCAGCAGCGGACTTGCGGGGGACAGGTTTTTAGCCGGGGAGCTGTTTTTT. Translated, it gives CASSGLAGDRFLAGELFF. The chain carries TRBV5-6 and TRBJ2-2; TRBD1 might be the D (8 bases). The V gene lost 4 bases and the J gene lost 6 bases, with 25 bases spanning the gap. From germline, CDR1 is SGHDT and CDR2 YYEEEE. This CDR3 is built from 18 residues.

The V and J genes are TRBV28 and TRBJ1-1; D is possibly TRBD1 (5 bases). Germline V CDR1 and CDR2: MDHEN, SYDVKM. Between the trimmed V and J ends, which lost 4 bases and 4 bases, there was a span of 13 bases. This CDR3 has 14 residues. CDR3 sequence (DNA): TGTGCCAGCAGTTCAGGGCAGGGAATCACTGAAGCTTTCTTT. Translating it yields CASSSGQGITEAFF. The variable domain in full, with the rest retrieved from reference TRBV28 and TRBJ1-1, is DVKVTQSSRYLVKRTGEKVFLECVQDMDHENMFWYRQDPGLGLRLIYFSYDVKMKEKGDIPEGYSVSREKKERFSLILESASTNQTSMYLCASSSGQGITEAFFGQGTRLTVV.

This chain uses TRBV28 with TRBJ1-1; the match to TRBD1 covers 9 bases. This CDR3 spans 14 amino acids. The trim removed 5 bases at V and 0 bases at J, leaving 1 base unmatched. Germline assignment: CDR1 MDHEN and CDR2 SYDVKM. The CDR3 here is CASSRDRVNTEAFF. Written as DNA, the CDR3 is TGTGCCAGCAGTAGGGACAGGGTGAACACTGAAGCTTTCTTT.

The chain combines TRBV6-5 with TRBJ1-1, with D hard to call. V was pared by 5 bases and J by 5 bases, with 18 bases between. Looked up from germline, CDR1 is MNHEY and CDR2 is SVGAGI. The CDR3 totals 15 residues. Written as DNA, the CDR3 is TGTGCCAGCAGTCGTTCGGGAGTGCTGGGTACTGAAGCTTTCTTT. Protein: CASSRSGVLGTEAFF.

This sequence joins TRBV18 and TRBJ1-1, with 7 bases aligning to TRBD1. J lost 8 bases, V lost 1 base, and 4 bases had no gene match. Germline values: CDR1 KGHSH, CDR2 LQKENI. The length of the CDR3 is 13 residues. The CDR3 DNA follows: TGTGCCAGCTCACCACGACAGGGTCACGAAGCTTTCTTT. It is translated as CASSPRQGHEAFF.

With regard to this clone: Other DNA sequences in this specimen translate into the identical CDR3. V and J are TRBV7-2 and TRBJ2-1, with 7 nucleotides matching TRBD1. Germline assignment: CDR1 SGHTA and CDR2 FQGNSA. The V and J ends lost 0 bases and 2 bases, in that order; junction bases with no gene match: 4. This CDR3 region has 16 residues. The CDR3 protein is CASSLASGGAYNEQFF. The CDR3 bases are TGTGCCAGCAGCTTAGCATCAGGGGGAGCCTACAATGAGCAGTTCTTC.

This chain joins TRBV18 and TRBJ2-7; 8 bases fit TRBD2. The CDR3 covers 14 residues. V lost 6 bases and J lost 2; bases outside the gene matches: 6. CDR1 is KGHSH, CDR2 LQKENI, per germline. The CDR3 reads CASSSGSGTYEQYF. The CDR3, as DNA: TGTGCCAGCTCCTCGGGTAGCGGGACCTACGAGCAGTACTTC.

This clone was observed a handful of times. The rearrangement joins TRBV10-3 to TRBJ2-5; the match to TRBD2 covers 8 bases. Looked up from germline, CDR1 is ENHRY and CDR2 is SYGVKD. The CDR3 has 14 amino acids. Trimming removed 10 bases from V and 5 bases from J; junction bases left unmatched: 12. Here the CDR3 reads CATTSGVGQETQYF. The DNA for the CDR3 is TGTGCCACAACTAGCGGTGTGGGCCAGGAGACCCAGTACTTC.